The subject of this entry is one T cell receptor (beta chain). What it recognizes is unknown. The data were obtained in a study of cytomegalovirus exposure and HLA in healthy donors. Study conclusions and caveats: The authors listed 180 or so TCR beta chains as cytomegalovirus-associated. Donors belonging to an Asian-associated ancestry cluster reportedly showed fewer N-insertions in productive TCRs than the roughly 680-donor mean, according to what a later analysis found. Common viral pathogens seemed to be connected with several of the most significant clusters, according to a later analysis. The authors later linked a missense DCLRE1C variant to TCR beta V- and J-gene trimming.

With 60 Vbeta and 13 Jbeta primers, the PCR was carried out. The data were produced by immunoSEQ multiplex PCR, yet TCRdb's version contains in-frame clones alone and is incomplete. The sample has more than 75,000 clones, roughly 83% seen once. The specimen sequenced was PBMCs. The TCR was taken from a woman in her thirties or forties in good health and CMV-seropositive.

In DNA form, the CDR3 reads TGTGCCAGCAGTTACCGGATAGGGGGCGCGAACAATGAGCAGTTCTTC. Its translation: CASSYRIGGANNEQFF. The gene calls are TRBV6-5 and TRBJ2-1, with TRBD1 matching 7 bases. The CDR3 loop spans 16 amino acids. Germline V gives CDR1 MNHEY, CDR2 SVGAGI. V shed 2 bases, J shed 5 bases, and the junction held 9 bases outside the gene matches.